This paragraph covers one T cell receptor beta chain sequence. Antigen unknown. Donors were ostensibly healthy at sampling, although undocumented immune exposures were probable. The record originates from a study of cytomegalovirus exposure and HLA in healthy donors. Study-wide context: HLA-typed donors were the source of about 85 million unique TCRs, which an early data release held. General observations from the study: A later analysis revealed that TCR association rates differed between HLA loci, peaking at DRB1 and bottoming out at HLA-C. Being productive about 90% or about 30% of the time was typical of most TCR beta V segments in an earlier analysis.

13 Jbeta primers and 60 Vbeta primers were used for the PCR. TCRdb keeps only in-frame clones here, not all; method: immunoSEQ multiplex PCR. Of about 110,000 clones listed, roughly two thirds were seen once; the top ten hold approximately 8%. This CDR3 is built from 19 residues. CDR1 is MNHEY and CDR2 is SMNVEV in the germline V gene (reference sequence). V lost 5 bases to trimming and J lost 0 bases; unmatched junction nucleotides: 9. Material for sequencing was PBMCs. The TCR originated in a man aged 40-55 years in good health and CMV-seronegative. V usage is TRBV27 and J usage is TRBJ2-3; 15 bases match TRBD2. The CDR3 reads CASSLLGLAGGISTDTQYF. CDR3 DNA sequence: TGTGCCAGCAGTCTTCTAGGACTAGCGGGGGGGATTAGCACAGATACGCAGTATTTT.